A single sample gave rise to the 17 T cell receptor beta chains below, sequenced in a study of blood T cell repertoires in COVID-19. Libraries were prepared by immunoSEQ multiplex PCR; TCRdb keeps only in-frame clonotypes and omits some of them. The profile shows about 310,000 clones, around 90% of them singletons. The material sequenced was peripheral blood. All receptors derive from a man between 18 and 29 years old with active or convalescent COVID-19.

The rearrangement joins TRBV25-1 to TRBJ2-7; 10 bases line up with TRBD1. The CDR3 sequence is 13 residues long. Looked up from germline, CDR1 is MGHDK and CDR2 is SYGVNS. V lost 9 bases and J lost 6; bases outside the gene matches: 8. The CDR3, as DNA: TGTGCCAGTACCGGGACAGGGGTCGGCGAGCAGTACTTC. This sequence encodes CASTGTGVGEQYF.

The chain couples TRBV6-5 to TRBJ2-2; the match to TRBD1 covers 7 bases. After removal of 5 bases from V and 5 bases from J, the junction contained 8 bases not matched to a gene. Germline V gene lookup returns CDR1 MNHEY and CDR2 SVGAGI. The CDR3 spans 15 residues. The CDR3 is CASSPTGESTGELFF. CDR3 nucleotides: TGTGCCAGCAGTCCCACAGGGGAGTCGACCGGGGAGCTGTTTTTT.

This CDR3 reads CASRGQANQPQHF. The CDR3 DNA reads TGTGCCAGCAGAGGACAGGCAAATCAGCCCCAGCATTTT. The chain joins TRBV6-1 to TRBJ1-5, with 7 positions matching TRBD1. The ends lost 6 bases at V and 4 bases at J; junction bases unmatched: 3. The CDR3 is made up of 13 amino acids. Germline CDR1 MNHNS, CDR2 SASEGT.

The rearrangement links TRBV5-4 to TRBJ1-4, with D perhaps TRBD1 (5 bases). The CDR3 sequence is 14 residues long. Germline CDR1 reads SGHNT; CDR2 reads YYREEE (reference sequence). Deletions cut 0 bases from V and 7 bases from J, with 10 bases between. The chain's CDR3 is CASSLARQGEKLFF. For the CDR3, the DNA is TGTGCCAGCAGCTTGGCCAGGCAGGGTGAAAAACTGTTTTTT.

The V and J genes are TRBV6-2 or TRBV6-3 and TRBJ2-6; D is uncertain. This CDR3 is built from 13 residues. Trimming cost V 5 bases and J 3 bases, with 5 bases left between them. The germline CDR1 and CDR2 sequences are MNHEY and SVGEGT. The CDR3 DNA reads TGTGCCAGCAGTGCAGGTGGGGCCAACGTCCTGACTTTC. Residues: CASSAGGANVLTF.

The chain is built from TRBV7-7 and TRBJ2-2, with TRBD2 identical over 7 bases. This CDR3 region has 14 residues. Germline CDR1 SSHAT, CDR2 FNYEAQ (reference sequence). With 3 bases clipped from V and 5 bases from J, the junction kept 3 bases outside the gene matches. CDR3 region: CASSFFGGTGELFF. The DNA of the CDR3 is TGTGCCAGCAGCTTTTTCGGGGGGACCGGGGAGCTGTTTTTT.

This clone was observed a few times. The chain recombines TRBV15 with TRBJ2-7; 9 nucleotides align to TRBD1. The germline CDR1 and CDR2 sequences are LNHNV and YYDKDF (reference sequence). After removal of 1 base from V and 0 bases from J, the junction contained 10 bases not matched to a gene. There are 18 residues in the CDR3. The DNA for the CDR3 is TGTGCCACCAGCAGAGTCCCCGGGACAGGGTCATCCTCCTACGAGCAGTACTTC. This codes for CATSRVPGTGSSSYEQYF.

The rearrangement links TRBV6-1 to TRBJ1-5, with D perhaps TRBD1 (6 bases). Germline CDR1 reads MNHNS; CDR2 reads SASEGT. Trimming removed 4 bases from V and 0 bases from J, with 16 bases in between. This CDR3 has 17 amino acids. The CDR3 DNA is TGTGCCAGCAGTGGTCCGGCAGGACAGCATAGCAATCAGCCCCAGCATTTT. The encoded protein is CASSGPAGQHSNQPQHF.

The chain joins TRBV28 to TRBJ2-1; the match to TRBD1 covers 11 bases. Unmatched junction bases numbered 1, after V lost 4 bases and J lost 2 bases. CDR3 size: 15 residues. Germline V lookup: CDR1 MDHEN, CDR2 SYDVKM. CDR3 loop: CASSWDRGAYNEQFF. The CDR3 DNA reads as TGTGCCAGCAGTTGGGACAGGGGGGCCTACAATGAGCAGTTCTTC.

The chain links TRBV18 to TRBJ2-2, with 8 bases aligning to TRBD1. CDR1 is KGHSH, CDR2 LQKENI, per germline. CDR3 length equals 18 residues. After removal of 6 bases from V and 5 bases from J, the junction contained 17 bases not matched to a gene. This CDR3 reads CASSRDRRLLRGTGELFF. The CDR3 DNA follows: TGTGCCAGCTCCCGGGACAGGCGTCTGCTGCGGGGAACCGGGGAGCTGTTTTTT.

The chain is built from TRBV11-2 and TRBJ1-3; D ambiguous. The V gene lost 9 bases and the J gene lost 0 bases, with 9 bases spanning the gap. This CDR3 has 13 residues. From germline, CDR1 is SGHAT and CDR2 FQNNGV. CDR3 loop: CASGATSGNTIYF. The CDR3 nucleotides read TGTGCCAGTGGAGCAACCTCTGGAAACACCATATATTTT. Together with reference TRBV11-2 and TRBJ1-3, the CDR3 gives the full variable domain: EAGVAQSPRYKIIEKRQSVAFWCNPISGHATLYWYQQILGQGPKLLIQFQNNGVVDDSQLPKDRFSAERLKGVDSTLKIQPAKLEDSAVYLCASGATSGNTIYFGEGSWLTVV.

In this sample, this clone turned up once. This chain connects TRBV11-3 to TRBJ2-1; 10 nucleotides align to TRBD2. This CDR3 contains 16 residues. V trimming: 0 bases; J trimming: 4 bases; junction bases outside the gene matches: 3. The germline V gene has CDR1 SGHNT and CDR2 YENEEA. In nucleotides, the CDR3 is TGTGCCAGCAGCTTAGAGGGGACTAGCGAGTACAATGAGCAGTTCTTC. It translates to CASSLEGTSEYNEQFF.

The CDR3 loop is CASSRDSTYEQYF. The CDR3 DNA reads TGCGCCAGCAGCCGAGACAGCACCTACGAGCAGTACTTC. V gene TRBV5-1 combines with J gene TRBJ2-7; tentative D call: TRBD1 (5 bases). CDR3 length: 13 residues. Germline assignment: CDR1 SGHRS and CDR2 YFSETQ. Trimming cost V 4 bases and J 2 bases, with 10 bases left between them. Full variable domain (outside the CDR3, taken from reference TRBV5-1 and TRBJ2-7): KAGVTQTPRYLIKTRGQQVTLSCSPISGHRSVSWYQQTPGQGLQFLFEYFSETQRNKGNFPGRFSGRQFSNSRSEMNVSTLELGDSALYLCASSRDSTYEQYFGPGTRLTVT.

The CDR3: CASKGDPGGAQYF. DNA for the CDR3: TGCGCCAGCAAGGGAGACCCCGGGGGGGCCCAGTACTTC. The chain combines TRBV4-1 with TRBJ2-5, with 8 bases aligning to TRBD2. V shed 7 bases, J shed 9 bases, and the junction held 10 bases outside the gene matches. The germline V gene has CDR1 MGHRA and CDR2 YSYEKL. This CDR3 comprises 13 residues.

The chain couples TRBV9 to TRBJ1-4; weak D call: TRBD1 (5 bases). The germline gives CDR1 SGDLS, CDR2 YYNGEE. The V end lost 0 bases, the J end lost 5 bases, and 8 bases lay between the germline ends. The CDR3 is 14 amino acids. This chain's CDR3 is CASSVAGGNEKLFF. The CDR3 nucleotides read TGTGCCAGCAGCGTAGCTGGGGGGAATGAAAAACTGTTTTTT.

The chain combines TRBV7-8 with TRBJ1-2, with 7 bases lining up with TRBD1. This CDR3 has 13 residues. V was pared by 3 bases and J by 12 bases, with 10 bases of the junction left unmatched. Germline CDR1 reads SGHVS; CDR2 reads FQNEAQ. The CDR3 bases are TGTGCCAGCAGCTTCGGAGCGACAGGGAAGGACACCTTC. As protein: CASSFGATGKDTF.

The genes are TRBV10-3 and TRBJ2-7, with TRBD1 as a possible D gene (7 bases). Trimming cost V 5 bases and J 3 bases, with 17 bases left between them. This CDR3 is 15 amino acids long. Per the germline V gene, CDR1 is ENHRY and CDR2 is SYGVKD. The CDR3: CAISKTGTRYYEQYF. CDR3 in DNA: TGTGCCATCAGTAAGACAGGGACTCGCTACTACGAGCAGTACTTC.